This T cell receptor beta chain was sequenced in a study of human T cells and chemical hapten exposure. MiXCR, run by TCRdb on the RACE reads, gives a single entry per CDR3 protein. This table has approximately 340,000 distinct CDR3 sequences, under 9% appearing once. This clonotype was counted ten times or more. V was pared by 5 bases and J by 9 bases, with 12 bases of the junction left unmatched. The CDR3 is 14 amino acids. CDR1 and CDR2 from the germline V gene are MNHEY and SMNVEV (reference sequence). Time point indicated: patch test 1, 2 weeks after DPC sensitization. Treatment here: therapeutic diphenylcyclopropenone sensitization with weekly scalp DPC. Ahead of applying each patch test, blood was sampled.

Sequencing used whole blood, obtained in connection with sensitization to the hapten diphenylcyclopropenone (DPC). The clonotype originates from a woman aged 18-29 years with alopecia areata. Some clones in this sample may be carry-over from other donors' samples. The chain links TRBV27 to TRBJ2-5; 7 nucleotides match TRBD1. CDR3 protein: CASSRGQPRASQYF. CDR3 bases: TGTGCCAGCAGTAGGGGACAGCCAAGAGCGTCCCAGTACTTC.